This passage covers 20 T cell receptor beta chains from one sample sequenced in a study of T cell repertoires in cytomegalovirus infection (dated 2019 in TCRdb). Their target antigens are unknown. Data came from an Illumina HiSeq 1500. The public reads were quality trimmed at Q25 with fastp and then assembled into clones with MiXCR by TCRdb, keeping productive beta chains. CDR3 protein duplicates are merged, each entry listing the most common genes and DNA. Recorded for this sample are around 100,000 distinct CDR3 sequences; roughly 30% of them occurred a single time. The biggest ten clones account for approximately 41% of the sample. Interpreted using the paper, the treatment or condition label stands for: in vitro stimulation with specific CMV peptide epitopes to enrich CMV-specific T cells. Material: CD8+ T cells from cultured PBMCs, obtained from culture after CMV antigen stimulation. All receptors derive from a human donor in good health (CMV status not recorded). Some clones in this sample may be carry-over from other donors' samples.

Regarding this clonotype: Likely a read error: the CDR3 ends without its conserved phenylalanine or tryptophan. The V and J genes are TRBV20-1 and TRBJ1-2, with D unresolved. The CDR3 contains 13 residues. The V gene lost 0 bases and the J gene lost 5 bases, with 10 bases spanning the gap. Germline CDR1 reads DFQATT; CDR2 reads SNEGSKA (reference sequence). In DNA, the CDR3 is TGCAGTGCTAGAGATGAGATAGATTATGGCTACACCTAC. Translated: CSARDEIDYGYTY.

CDR3 coding DNA: TGTGCCATCAGGAGTGATCTCCGGTTCTCTAACTATGGCTACACCTTC. This encodes CAIRSDLRFSNYGYTF. The J gene is TRBJ1-2, the V gene TRBV10-3; D unresolved. The CDR3 length is 16 residues. The V gene's germline CDR1 is ENHRY and CDR2 SYGVKD. Trimming took off 6 bases at V and 0 bases at J, with 17 bases between the two ends.

A remark on this clonotype: This may stem from a read error, because a much larger clone lies one nucleotide away. V gene TRBV10-3 combines with J gene TRBJ2-3; 9 positions match TRBD2. The germline CDR1 and CDR2 sequences are ENHRY and SYGVKD. The CDR3 runs to 18 residues. The junction had 12 bases not matched to a gene; V was cut back by 5 bases and J by 0 bases. CDR3 nucleotide sequence: TGTGCCATCAGTATGGGACTAGCTCGAACTACTAGCACAGATACGCAGTATTTT. It translates to CAISMGLARTTSTDTQYF.

This clonotype was seen at least ten times. V gene TRBV7-2 combines with J gene TRBJ2-7, with TRBD1 matching 9 bases. Germline V CDR1 and CDR2: SGHTA, FQGNSA. V shed 5 bases, J shed 4 bases, and the junction held 6 bases outside the gene matches. The CDR3 consists of 14 residues. CDR3 sequence: CASSPTTGGYEQYF. The CDR3, as DNA: TGTGCCAGCAGCCCCACGACAGGGGGGTACGAGCAGTACTTC.

J is TRBJ1-6 and V is TRBV5-3; no reliable D call. TRBV5-3 is an open reading frame whose function is uncertain. The CDR3 has 18 amino acids. V was clipped by 6 bases and J by 6 bases, with 25 bases between them. CDR3 amino acids: CARKGLSQKEDINSPLHF. Here the CDR3 DNA reads TGTGCCAGAAAAGGGCTGTCTCAGAAGGAAGATATTAATTCACCCCTCCACTTT.

The V call is TRBV6-5, the J call TRBJ1-1, with unresolved D. Trimming shortened V by 0 bases and J by 1 base, and 6 bases separated the two germline ends. Looked up from germline, CDR1 is MNHEY and CDR2 is SVGAGI. The CDR3 is 14 residues long. CDR3 sequence (DNA): TGTGCCAGCAGTTACTCGGACGAGAACACTGAAGCTTTCTTT. Protein product: CASSYSDENTEAFF.

The rearrangement joins TRBV12-3 or TRBV12-4 to TRBJ2-7; D tentatively reads TRBD1 or TRBD2 (5 bases each). This CDR3 is 14 amino acids long. The V gene lost 3 bases and the J gene lost 5 bases, with 14 bases spanning the gap. CDR3 loop: CASSLGTWTDEQYF. The CDR3 DNA sequence: TGTGCCAGCAGTTTGGGGACCTGGACCGACGAGCAGTACTTC.

V is TRBV27 and J is TRBJ1-2; D possibly corresponds to TRBD1 (6 bases). Germline V CDR1 and CDR2: MNHEY, SMNVEV (reference sequence). V was shortened by 6 bases and J by 4 bases, with 12 bases between the two germline ends. The CDR3 consists of 13 residues. CDR3 loop: CASSWDNGYGYTF. CDR3 DNA sequence: TGTGCCAGCAGCTGGGACAATGGCTATGGCTACACCTTC.

The chain combines TRBV2 with TRBJ1-6; no definite D call. This CDR3 contains 15 residues. The germline V gene has CDR1 SNHLY and CDR2 FYNNEI. V lost 4 bases to trimming and J lost 6 bases, with 13 bases between them. The CDR3 DNA sequence: TGTGCCAGCAGTGCCGACCGGGTCAGTAATTCACCCCTCCACTTT. Amino acid sequence: CASSADRVSNSPLHF.

This sequence joins TRBV6-2 or TRBV6-3 and TRBJ2-3, with D hard to call. The ends were cut back, 0 bases at V and 5 bases at J, with 9 bases in the middle. This CDR3 spans 14 amino acids. Germline loops: CDR1 MNHEY, CDR2 SVGEGT. The CDR3 DNA is TGTGCCAGCAGTTACTCTCCCTTTGGAGATACGCAGTATTTT. Its protein product is CASSYSPFGDTQYF.

The genes are TRBV5-5 and TRBJ1-1; D not certain. V was clipped by 0 bases and J by 6 bases, with 15 bases between them. This CDR3 comprises 15 residues. Looked up from germline, CDR1 is SGHKS and CDR2 is YYEKEE (reference sequence). The CDR3 DNA follows: TGTGCCAGCAGCTTGGAAGTGTTGGGGTTGCCTGAAGCTTTCTTT. It codes for CASSLEVLGLPEAFF.

This clonotype was recorded a few times. V and J are TRBV6-2 or TRBV6-3 and TRBJ2-1; the match to TRBD1 covers 8 bases. J gave up 1 base and V 0 bases, and 11 bases lay outside the gene matches. This CDR3 has 19 residues. CDR1 and CDR2 from the germline V gene are MNHEY and SVGEGT. This CDR3 is CASSYSWDRPTLSYNEQFF. CDR3 DNA sequence: TGTGCCAGCAGTTACTCGTGGGACAGGCCAACCCTATCCTACAATGAGCAGTTCTTC.

This chain uses TRBV6-2 or TRBV6-3 with TRBJ2-1; TRBD2 is a possible D gene (5 bases). V shed 0 bases and J shed 9 bases, with 27 bases lying between them. The germline gives CDR1 MNHEY, CDR2 SVGEGT. This CDR3 is 19 amino acids long. This chain's CDR3 is CASSYSTVLRAGKPREQFF. The CDR3, as DNA: TGTGCCAGCAGTTACTCCACAGTGCTACGGGCGGGTAAGCCCCGTGAGCAGTTCTTC.

This chain links TRBV19 with TRBJ1-6; D possibly corresponds to TRBD1 (6 bases). Germline-derived CDR1 and CDR2 are LNHDA and SQIVND (reference sequence). This CDR3 spans 17 amino acids. Trimming shortened V by 6 bases and J by 5 bases, and 20 bases separated the two germline ends. The CDR3 here is CASSSEGGPPDNSPLHF. In DNA, the CDR3 is TGTGCCAGTAGCAGCGAGGGGGGACCGCCCGATAATTCACCCCTCCACTTT.

This clonotype has only a few counts. V is TRBV7-6 and J is TRBJ2-1, with TRBD2 matching 12 bases. The CDR3 has 15 amino acids. CDR1 is SGHVS, CDR2 FNYEAQ, per germline. V was clipped by 3 bases and J by 4 bases; unmatched bases: 1. The CDR3 nucleotides read TGTGCCAGCAGCTTCGGGACTAGCGGGTACAATGAGCAGTTCTTC. Its protein is CASSFGTSGYNEQFF.

In the case of this clonotype: A single base separates this from a much larger clone, so it may be a read error. The rearrangement links TRBV7-2 to TRBJ2-7; D is tentatively TRBD1 or TRBD2 (5 bases each). Trimming removed 7 bases from V and 2 bases from J, with 18 bases in between. The CDR3 runs to 15 residues. Germline values: CDR1 SGHTA, CDR2 FQGNSA. The CDR3 loop reads CTSIHWDVLPYEQYF. The CDR3 nucleotides read TGTACCAGCATCCATTGGGACGTCTTACCCTACGAGCAGTACTTC.

The rearrangement links TRBV4-2 to TRBJ2-1, with D tentatively TRBD2 (7 bases). Trimming cost V 4 bases and J 6 bases, with 10 bases left between them. The CDR3 runs to 13 residues. The germline CDR1 and CDR2 sequences are LGHNA and YNFKEQ. The CDR3 region is CASSPAGANEQFF. The CDR3 DNA reads as TGTGCCAGCAGCCCGGCGGGGGCCAATGAGCAGTTCTTC.

This clonotype was seen only a few times. The chain uses TRBV25-1 and TRBJ1-1; D is possibly TRBD1 (5 bases). CDR1 is MGHDK, CDR2 SYGVNS, per germline. The V end was cut by 6 bases, the J end by 0 bases, with 14 bases between. This CDR3 spans 15 amino acids. CDR3 DNA sequence: TGTGCCAGCAGCGCCGCCGGGGGGATGAACACTGAAGCTTTCTTT. It specifies CASSAAGGMNTEAFF.

Regarding this clonotype: Compared with germline, one end of the junction differs, possibly owing to a read error. The J gene is TRBJ2-7, the V gene TRBV27; D might be TRBD2 (5 bases). The CDR3 runs 17 residues. The germline gives CDR1 MNHEY, CDR2 SMNVEV (reference sequence). CDR3 DNA sequence: TGTGCCAGCAGTCCTAGCCCCCTGGGCTACCCGATTCCTAAAGATGGTTTC. It encodes CASSPSPLGYPIPKDGF.

The chain employs TRBV7-6 and TRBJ1-2; 11 bases fit TRBD1. V shed 5 bases, J shed 6 bases, and the junction held 5 bases outside the gene matches. This CDR3 has 14 amino acids. Germline V gene sequence: CDR1 SGHVS, CDR2 FNYEAQ. In DNA form, the CDR3 reads TGTGCCAGCAGCCCCGGGGACAGGGGGGATGGCTACACCTTC. It is translated as CASSPGDRGDGYTF.